Below, 23 T cell receptor beta chains from the same sample are listed, as sequenced in a study of blood T cell repertoires in COVID-19. Measured with immunoSEQ multiplex PCR; TCRdb has only the in-frame clones, and not every one. The sample carries 220,000 or so clones, approximately 80% recorded once. The sequenced sample consisted of peripheral blood. All receptors derive from a young man with active or convalescent COVID-19.

CDR3 region: CASSEGANSPLHF. CDR3 sequence (DNA): TGTGCCAGCAGTGAGGGCGCCAATTCACCCCTCCACTTT. The gene calls are TRBV25-1 and TRBJ1-6; D gene unclear. The CDR3 is 13 amino acids. Germline V lookup: CDR1 MGHDK, CDR2 SYGVNS. The V end was cut by 3 bases, the J end by 7 bases, with 7 bases between.

The chain has TRBV7-3 and TRBJ2-7; D remains ambiguous. The CDR3 is made up of 14 amino acids. CDR1 is SGHTA, CDR2 FQGTGA, per germline. Trimming left V 3 bases short and J 0 bases short, with 9 bases between. The CDR3: CASSFGRSSYEQYF. DNA of the CDR3: TGTGCCAGCAGCTTTGGCCGGAGCTCCTACGAGCAGTACTTC.

In its sample, this clone was seen a few times. The chain links TRBV5-8 to TRBJ2-3; 13 bases fit TRBD2. Losses at the gene ends were 0 bases for V and 3 bases for J; bases not matched to a gene: 1. CDR3 length: 16 residues. Germline CDR1 is SGHTS and CDR2 is YDEGEE. The CDR3 DNA follows: TGTGCCAGCAGCTTGGTACTAGCGGGAGGGACAGATACGCAGTATTTT. Protein product: CASSLVLAGGTDTQYF.

The chain has TRBV7-9 and TRBJ1-6; D ambiguous. The CDR3 is 14 amino acids. Trimming stripped 6 bases from V and 4 bases from J, with 10 bases between. In germline, CDR1 is SEHNR, CDR2 FQNEAQ (reference sequence). The CDR3 protein is CASSWASYNSPLHF. DNA for the CDR3: TGTGCCAGCAGTTGGGCCTCTTATAATTCACCCCTCCACTTT. The variable domain in full, completed from reference TRBV7-9 and TRBJ1-6, reads DTGVSQNPRHKITKRGQNVTFRCDPISEHNRLYWYRQTLGQGPEFLTYFQNEAQLEKSRLLSDRFSAERPKGSFSTLEIQRTEQGDSAMYLCASSWASYNSPLHFGNGTRLTVT.

The chain has TRBV18 and TRBJ1-3, with 9 positions matching TRBD1. Germline V lookup: CDR1 KGHSH, CDR2 LQKENI. Trimming at V came to 3 bases and at J to 4 bases, leaving 1 base not matched to a gene. The CDR3 is 14 amino acids. In nucleotides, the CDR3 is TGTGCCAGCTCACCTGGACAGGGGGGAAACACCATATATTTT. As protein: CASSPGQGGNTIYF. The whole variable domain, filled in from reference TRBV18 and TRBJ1-3, reads NAGVMQNPRHLVRRRGQEARLRCSPMKGHSHVYWYRQLPEEGLKFMVYLQKENIIDESGMPKERFSAEFPKEGPSILRIQQVVRGDSAAYFCASSPGQGGNTIYFGEGSWLTVV.

Details on this clone: Other DNA variants within this sample encode the same CDR3. The chain joins TRBV19 to TRBJ1-5; TRBD1 is a possible D gene (6 bases). CDR1 is LNHDA and CDR2 is SQIVND in the germline V gene (reference sequence). This CDR3 has 14 residues. V lost 1 base to trimming and J lost 5 bases, with 9 bases between them. The CDR3 nucleotides read TGTGCCAGTAGTATAGTAGGGGGGGATCAGCCCCAGCATTTT. Translated, it gives CASSIVGGDQPQHF.

This clone appeared a few times. J is TRBJ1-2 and V is TRBV27; 11 positions agree with TRBD1. The CDR3 consists of 15 residues. The trim removed 5 bases at V and 4 bases at J, leaving 6 bases unmatched. Germline lookup yields CDR1 MNHEY and CDR2 SMNVEV (reference sequence). CDR3 DNA sequence: TGTGCCAGCAGTCGGGACAGGGGGGCCCTCTATGGCTACACCTTC. The encoded protein is CASSRDRGALYGYTF.

This clone was picked up one time. The gene calls are TRBV11-3 and TRBJ2-1; 7 positions match TRBD2. This CDR3 is built from 19 residues. J gave up 2 bases and V 0 bases, and 13 bases lay outside the gene matches. Germline CDR1 is SGHNT and CDR2 is YENEEA. The CDR3 reads CASSLDGAGEGPTYNEQFF. The CDR3 region has the DNA TGTGCCAGCAGCTTAGATGGGGCGGGAGAGGGGCCAACCTACAATGAGCAGTTCTTC.

The table lists this clone with a few counts. The CDR3 nucleotides are TGTGCCAGTACCACTATCGAGGGAGCAGATACGCAGTATTTT. This sequence encodes CASTTIEGADTQYF. The V gene is TRBV19, the J gene TRBJ2-3, with a possible D match to TRBD2 (5 bases). CDR3 length: 14 residues. Germline V gene lookup returns CDR1 LNHDA and CDR2 SQIVND (reference sequence). V lost 7 bases and J lost 4, with 15 bases in between.

The genes are TRBV18 and TRBJ2-3; 10 bases map to TRBD2. The V gene end was trimmed by 3 bases and the J gene end by 1 base; junction bases not matched to a gene: 1. This CDR3 has 15 residues. Germline V gene lookup returns CDR1 KGHSH and CDR2 LQKENI. The CDR3 is CASSPGLAGTDTQYF. The CDR3 DNA is TGTGCCAGCTCACCCGGACTAGCGGGCACAGATACGCAGTATTTT.

J is TRBJ1-1 and V is TRBV5-5; TRBD1 matches 9 bases. Trimming removed 3 bases from V and 3 bases from J; junction bases left unmatched: 9. Germline assignment: CDR1 SGHKS and CDR2 YYEKEE (reference sequence). The CDR3 consists of 16 residues. This CDR3 is CASSSPDRGWDTEAFF. CDR3 sequence (DNA): TGTGCCAGCAGCTCCCCCGACAGGGGGTGGGACACTGAAGCTTTCTTT.

The chain employs TRBV25-1 and TRBJ1-3, with D hard to call. The CDR3 length is 16 residues. Trimming shortened V by 5 bases and J by 0 bases, and 14 bases separated the two germline ends. The germline gives CDR1 MGHDK, CDR2 SYGVNS. Written as DNA, the CDR3 is TGTGCCAGCAGTCCAAGGCAACAGATCTCTGGAAACACCATATATTTT. Its protein is CASSPRQQISGNTIYF. The entire variable domain, with the rest obtained from reference TRBV25-1 and TRBJ1-3, is as follows: EADIYQTPRYLVIGTGKKITLECSQTMGHDKMYWYQQDPGMELHLIHYSYGVNSTEKGDLSSESTVSRIRTEHFPLTLESARPSHTSQYLCASSPRQQISGNTIYFGEGSWLTVV.

This clone was seen just once. The J gene is TRBJ1-2, the V gene TRBV15; 9 nucleotides agree with TRBD1. Germline V gene data show CDR1 as LNHNV and CDR2 as YYDKDF (reference sequence). CDR3 length: 16 residues. V lost 5 bases and J lost 1; bases outside the gene matches: 8. CDR3 in amino acids: CATSPGGTGHNYGYTF. CDR3 coding DNA: TGTGCCACCAGCCCAGGAGGGACAGGGCATAACTATGGCTACACCTTC.

The chain has TRBV23-1 and TRBJ1-5; possible D gene TRBD1, 5 bases. TRBV23-1 is designated an ORF whose function remains uncertain. CDR3 size: 13 residues. With 8 bases removed from V and 9 bases from J, the gap between germline ends came to 17 bases. The CDR3 reads CASLPGGPGPQHF. For the CDR3, the DNA is TGCGCCAGCCTCCCGGGGGGACCGGGGCCCCAGCATTTT.

The rearrangement uses TRBV19 and TRBJ1-5; D ambiguous. Germline V CDR1 and CDR2: LNHDA, SQIVND (reference sequence). The length of the CDR3 is 15 residues. The V gene lost 10 bases and the J gene lost 0 bases, with 16 bases spanning the gap. The CDR3 here is CATKLGRDSNQPQHF. In DNA form, the CDR3 reads TGTGCCACCAAGCTAGGGCGGGATAGCAATCAGCCCCAGCATTTT.

The gene calls are TRBV27 and TRBJ2-7; the D gene is possibly TRBD1 (6 bases). The CDR3 contains 15 residues. Germline CDR1 MNHEY, CDR2 SMNVEV (reference sequence). With 5 bases removed from V and 2 bases from J, the gap between germline ends came to 16 bases. The CDR3 sequence: CASSPLRDIPYEQYF. The CDR3 DNA sequence: TGTGCCAGCAGTCCCCTACGGGACATACCCTACGAGCAGTACTTC.

This clone was seen more than once but under ten times. The rearrangement links TRBV18 to TRBJ1-3; 10 bases match TRBD1. CDR1 is KGHSH, CDR2 LQKENI, per germline. CDR3 length: 16 residues. The junction had 9 bases not matched to a gene; V was cut back by 6 bases and J by 4 bases. The CDR3 nucleotides read TGTGCCAGCTCCCCCGGGACAGGGGCCTCCGGAAACACCATATATTTT. Its protein is CASSPGTGASGNTIYF.

This sequence joins TRBV3-1 (or the pseudogene TRBV3-2) and TRBJ2-5; 9 bases align to TRBD1. Germline-derived CDR1 and CDR2 are LGHDT and YNNKEL (reference sequence). The CDR3 is 16 residues long. V trimming: 9 bases; J trimming: 0 bases; junction bases outside the gene matches: 11. The DNA of the CDR3 is TGTGCCAGTCAACAATACAGGGGGCCCTACCAAGAGACCCAGTACTTC. Encoded protein: CASQQYRGPYQETQYF.

The rearrangement links TRBV28 to TRBJ2-2; D uncertain. Trimming stripped 4 bases from V and 1 base from J, with 7 bases between. The CDR3 is 14 residues long. The germline V gene encodes CDR1 MDHEN and CDR2 SYDVKM. The CDR3 region is CASSSRQNTGELFF. DNA for the CDR3: TGTGCCAGCAGTTCCCGACAGAACACCGGGGAGCTGTTTTTT.

CDR3 sequence: CASSLSGRGGNEQFF. The CDR3 bases are TGTGCCAGCAGCTTAAGCGGGAGGGGCGGCAATGAGCAGTTCTTC. The genes are TRBV7-2 and TRBJ2-1; 10 bases are shared with TRBD2. This CDR3 has 15 amino acids. Trimming cost V 2 bases and J 6 bases; bases outside gene matches: 4. CDR1 SGHTA and CDR2 FQGNSA come from the germline V gene.

The rearrangement joins TRBV2 to TRBJ1-6, with 7 bases that match TRBD1. Trimming at V came to 6 bases and at J to 8 bases, leaving 13 bases not matched to a gene. CDR3 length equals 16 residues. The germline V gene has CDR1 SNHLY and CDR2 FYNNEI. CDR3 residues: CASRRYNTGADSPLHF. The CDR3 region has the DNA TGTGCCAGCAGGCGATATAATACAGGGGCTGATTCACCCCTCCACTTT.

The chain links TRBV9 to TRBJ2-5; 7 nucleotides line up with TRBD2. Losses at the gene ends were 0 bases for V and 0 bases for J; bases not matched to a gene: 5. CDR1 and CDR2 from the germline V gene are SGDLS and YYNGEE. CDR3 length: 16 residues. As DNA, the CDR3 is TGTGCCAGCAGCGTAGGGGGTAGCGGGTACCAAGAGACCCAGTACTTC. Translation: CASSVGGSGYQETQYF.

The chain has TRBV4-3 and TRBJ2-7; 8 nucleotides line up with TRBD2. J gave up 1 base and V 1 base, and 15 bases lay outside the gene matches. The CDR3 length is 19 residues. Germline V gives CDR1 LGHNA, CDR2 YSLEER. CDR3 DNA: TGCGCCAGCAGCCAAGTTTACACGAGCGGGAGAACGGGTTCCTACGAGCAGTACTTC. Encoded protein: CASSQVYTSGRTGSYEQYF.